This T cell receptor beta chain was sequenced in a study of blood T cell repertoires in COVID-19. Study in general: COVID-19 samples collected from the United States, Italy and Spain covered acute and convalescent phases.

Germline trimming cut 7 bases from V and 4 bases from J; bases unmatched to any gene: 3. In germline, CDR1 is LGHDT, CDR2 YNNKEL (reference sequence). There are 13 residues in the CDR3. In the study's own analysis: Estimation of nucleated cell counts relied on the amplification of reference gene primers. Sequencing used immunoSEQ multiplex PCR; TCRdb keeps in-frame clones, though not all of them. That table supplies the V and J calls and clone size; D and trimming were determined from the DNA. The sample lists approximately 140,000 clones; roughly 90% were seen once. Material for sequencing was peripheral blood. The sequence was collected from a man aged 50-60 years with active or convalescent COVID-19. The chain uses TRBV3-1 (or the pseudogene TRBV3-2) and TRBJ2-7; TRBD2 agrees at 11 bases. The DNA of the CDR3 is TGTGCCAGCAAGGCTAGCGGGAGGTACGAGCAGTACTTC. Its protein product is CASKASGRYEQYF.